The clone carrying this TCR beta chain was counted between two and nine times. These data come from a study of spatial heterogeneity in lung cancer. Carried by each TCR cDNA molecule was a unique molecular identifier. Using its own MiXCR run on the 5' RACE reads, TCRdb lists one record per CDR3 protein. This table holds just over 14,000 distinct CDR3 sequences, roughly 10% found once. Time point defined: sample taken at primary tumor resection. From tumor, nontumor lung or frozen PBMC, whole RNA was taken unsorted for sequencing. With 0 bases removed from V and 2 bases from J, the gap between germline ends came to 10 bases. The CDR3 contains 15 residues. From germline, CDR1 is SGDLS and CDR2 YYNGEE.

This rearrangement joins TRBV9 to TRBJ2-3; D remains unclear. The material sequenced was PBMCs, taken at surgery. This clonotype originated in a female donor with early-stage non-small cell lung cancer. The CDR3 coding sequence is TGTGCCAGCAGCGTAGAGCCGCCCCCCACAGATACGCAGTATTTT. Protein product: CASSVEPPPTDTQYF.